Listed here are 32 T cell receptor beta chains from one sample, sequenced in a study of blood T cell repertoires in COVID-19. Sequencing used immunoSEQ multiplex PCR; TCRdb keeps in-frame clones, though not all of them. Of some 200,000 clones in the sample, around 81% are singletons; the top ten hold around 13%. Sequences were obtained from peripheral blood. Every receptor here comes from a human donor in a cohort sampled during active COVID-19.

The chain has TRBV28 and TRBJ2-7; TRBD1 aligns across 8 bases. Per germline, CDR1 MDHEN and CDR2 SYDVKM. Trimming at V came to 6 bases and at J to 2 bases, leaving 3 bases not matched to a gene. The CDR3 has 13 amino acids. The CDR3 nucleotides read TGTGCCAGCAGGAGGGACAGGCCCTACGAGCAGTACTTC. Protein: CASRRDRPYEQYF.

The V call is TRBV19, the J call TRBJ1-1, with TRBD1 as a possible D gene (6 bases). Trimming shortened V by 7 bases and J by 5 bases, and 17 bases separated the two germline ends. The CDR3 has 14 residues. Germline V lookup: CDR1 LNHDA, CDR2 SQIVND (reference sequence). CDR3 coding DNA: TGTGCCAGTAACACCGACAGGCACCGAACTGAAGCTTTCTTT. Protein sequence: CASNTDRHRTEAFF. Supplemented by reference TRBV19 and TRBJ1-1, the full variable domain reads DGGITQSPKYLFRKEGQNVTLSCEQNLNHDAMYWYRQDPGQGLRLIYYSQIVNDFQKGDIAEGYSVSREKKESFPLTVTSAQKNPTAFYLCASNTDRHRTEAFFGQGTRLTVV.

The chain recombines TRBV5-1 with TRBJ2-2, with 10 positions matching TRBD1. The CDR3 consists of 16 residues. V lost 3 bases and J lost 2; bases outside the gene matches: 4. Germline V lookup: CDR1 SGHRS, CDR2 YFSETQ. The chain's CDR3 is CASSSDRGVNTGELFF. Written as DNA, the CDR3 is TGCGCCAGCAGCTCGGACAGGGGGGTTAACACCGGGGAGCTGTTTTTT.

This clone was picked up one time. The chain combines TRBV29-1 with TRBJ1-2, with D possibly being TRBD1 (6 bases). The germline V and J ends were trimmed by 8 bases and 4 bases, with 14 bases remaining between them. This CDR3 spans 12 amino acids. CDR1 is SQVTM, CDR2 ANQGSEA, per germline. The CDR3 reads CSSKGVGYGYTF. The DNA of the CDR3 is TGCAGCTCCAAGGGGGTAGGCTATGGCTACACCTTC.

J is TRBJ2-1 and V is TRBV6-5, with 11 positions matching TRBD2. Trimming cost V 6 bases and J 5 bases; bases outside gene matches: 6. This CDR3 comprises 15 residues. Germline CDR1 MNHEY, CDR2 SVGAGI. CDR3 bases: TGTGCCAGCAGCAGGGGGACTAGCGGAAACAATGAGCAGTTCTTC. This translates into CASSRGTSGNNEQFF.

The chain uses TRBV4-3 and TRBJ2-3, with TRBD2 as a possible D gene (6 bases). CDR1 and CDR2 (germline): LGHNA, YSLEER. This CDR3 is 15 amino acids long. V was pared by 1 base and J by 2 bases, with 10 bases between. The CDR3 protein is CASSQGGGDTDTQYF. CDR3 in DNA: TGCGCCAGCAGCCAAGGGGGAGGCGACACAGATACGCAGTATTTT.

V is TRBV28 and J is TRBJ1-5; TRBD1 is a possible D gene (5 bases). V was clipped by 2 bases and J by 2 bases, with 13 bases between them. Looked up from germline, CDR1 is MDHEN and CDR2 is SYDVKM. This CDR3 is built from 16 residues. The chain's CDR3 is CASSLRLGRGNQPQHF. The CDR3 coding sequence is TGTGCCAGCAGTTTAAGGTTAGGCAGGGGCAATCAGCCCCAGCATTTT.

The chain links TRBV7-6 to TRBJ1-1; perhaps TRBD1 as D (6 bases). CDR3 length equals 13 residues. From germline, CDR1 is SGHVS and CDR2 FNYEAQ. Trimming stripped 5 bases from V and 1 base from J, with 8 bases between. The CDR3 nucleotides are TGTGCCAGCAGCCGGGACACGAACACTGAAGCTTTCTTT. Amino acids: CASSRDTNTEAFF.

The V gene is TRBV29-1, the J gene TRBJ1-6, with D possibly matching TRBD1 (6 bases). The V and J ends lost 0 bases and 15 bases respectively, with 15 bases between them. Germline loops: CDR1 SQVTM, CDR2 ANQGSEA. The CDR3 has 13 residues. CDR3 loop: CSVEEEDSRFLHF. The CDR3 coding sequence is TGCAGCGTTGAAGAAGAGGACAGCCGATTCCTCCACTTT.

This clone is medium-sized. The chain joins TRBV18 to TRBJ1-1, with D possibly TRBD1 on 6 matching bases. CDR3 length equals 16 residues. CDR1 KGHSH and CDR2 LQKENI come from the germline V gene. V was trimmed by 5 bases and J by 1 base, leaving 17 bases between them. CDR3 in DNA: TGTGCCAGCTCAATGGGACCGGGACACGCGAACACTGAAGCTTTCTTT. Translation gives CASSMGPGHANTEAFF.

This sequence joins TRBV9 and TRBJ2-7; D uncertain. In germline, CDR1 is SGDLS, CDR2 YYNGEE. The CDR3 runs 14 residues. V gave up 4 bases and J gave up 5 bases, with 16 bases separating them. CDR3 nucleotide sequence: TGTGCCAGCAGCCTCACCTCGGGTTTGGACGAGCAGTACTTC. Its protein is CASSLTSGLDEQYF.

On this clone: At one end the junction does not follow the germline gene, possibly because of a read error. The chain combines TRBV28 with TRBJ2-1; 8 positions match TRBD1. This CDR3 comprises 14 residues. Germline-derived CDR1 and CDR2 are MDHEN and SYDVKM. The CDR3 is CASNQGAGSSRLLF. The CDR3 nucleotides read TGTGCCAGCAACCAGGGGGCGGGTAGCAGTCGTTTGCTCTTC.

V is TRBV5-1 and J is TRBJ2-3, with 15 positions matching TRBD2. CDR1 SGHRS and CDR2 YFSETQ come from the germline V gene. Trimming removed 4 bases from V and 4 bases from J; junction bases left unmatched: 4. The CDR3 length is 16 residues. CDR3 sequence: CASSRTSGRAPDTQYF. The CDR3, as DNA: TGCGCCAGCAGCCGGACTAGCGGGAGGGCCCCAGATACGCAGTATTTT.

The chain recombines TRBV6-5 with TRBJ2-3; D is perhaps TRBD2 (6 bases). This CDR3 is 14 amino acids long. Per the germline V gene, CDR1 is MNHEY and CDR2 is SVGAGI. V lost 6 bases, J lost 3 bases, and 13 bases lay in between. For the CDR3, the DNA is TGTGCCAGCAGCACGGGAGTACATACAGATACGCAGTATTTT. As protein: CASSTGVHTDTQYF.

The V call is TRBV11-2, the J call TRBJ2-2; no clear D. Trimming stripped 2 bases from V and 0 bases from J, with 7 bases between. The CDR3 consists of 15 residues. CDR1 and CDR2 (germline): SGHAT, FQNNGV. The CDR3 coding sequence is TGTGCCAGCAGCTTATCCGTATCGAACACCGGGGAGCTGTTTTTT. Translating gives CASSLSVSNTGELFF.

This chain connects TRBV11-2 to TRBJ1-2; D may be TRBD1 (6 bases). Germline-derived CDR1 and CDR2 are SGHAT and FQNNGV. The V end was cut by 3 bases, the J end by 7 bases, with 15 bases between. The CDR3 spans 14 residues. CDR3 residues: CASSLGDTGAGYTF. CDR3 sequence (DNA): TGTGCCAGCAGCTTGGGGGACACTGGGGCTGGCTACACCTTC.

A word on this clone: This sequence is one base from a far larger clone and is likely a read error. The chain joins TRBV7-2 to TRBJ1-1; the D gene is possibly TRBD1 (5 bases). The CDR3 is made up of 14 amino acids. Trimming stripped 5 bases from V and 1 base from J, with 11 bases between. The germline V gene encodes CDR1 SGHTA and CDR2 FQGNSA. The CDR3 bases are TGTGCCAGCAGCCCCGGGGGGGAGAACACTGAAGCTTTCTTT. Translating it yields CASSPGGENTEAFF.

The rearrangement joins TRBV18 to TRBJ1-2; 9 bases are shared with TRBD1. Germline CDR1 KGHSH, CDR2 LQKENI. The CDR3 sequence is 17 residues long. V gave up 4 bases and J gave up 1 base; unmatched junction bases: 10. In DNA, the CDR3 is TGTGCCAGCTCACTTACTACCGGGACAGGGAGTAACTATGGCTACACCTTC. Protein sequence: CASSLTTGTGSNYGYTF.

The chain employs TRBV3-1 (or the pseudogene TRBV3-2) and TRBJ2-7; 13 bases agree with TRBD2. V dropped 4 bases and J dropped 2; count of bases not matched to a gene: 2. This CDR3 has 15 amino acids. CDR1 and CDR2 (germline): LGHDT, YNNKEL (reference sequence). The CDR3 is CASSLGLAGAYEQYF. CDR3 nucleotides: TGTGCCAGCAGCCTCGGACTAGCGGGGGCCTACGAGCAGTACTTC.

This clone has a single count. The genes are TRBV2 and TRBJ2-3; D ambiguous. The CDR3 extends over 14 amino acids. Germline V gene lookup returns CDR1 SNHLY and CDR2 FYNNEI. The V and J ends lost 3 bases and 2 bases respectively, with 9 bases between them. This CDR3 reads CASSERHSTDTQYF. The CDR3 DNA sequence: TGTGCCAGCAGTGAGAGACACTCCACAGATACGCAGTATTTT.

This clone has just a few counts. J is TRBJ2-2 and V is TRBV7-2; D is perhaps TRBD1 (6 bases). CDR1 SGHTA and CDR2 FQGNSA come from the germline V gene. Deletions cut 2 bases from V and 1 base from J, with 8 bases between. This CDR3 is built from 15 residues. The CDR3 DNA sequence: TGTGCCAGCAGCTTACAGACAGGGAACACCGGGGAGCTGTTTTTT. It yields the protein CASSLQTGNTGELFF.

CDR3 amino acids: CASSNRIGAASYNEQFF. The CDR3 coding sequence is TGTGCCAGCAGCAACCGGATTGGAGCGGCTAGCTACAATGAGCAGTTCTTC. V is TRBV3-1 (or the pseudogene TRBV3-2) and J is TRBJ2-1, with D maybe TRBD2 (5 bases). In germline, CDR1 is LGHDT, CDR2 YNNKEL (reference sequence). The CDR3 consists of 17 residues. V was pared by 5 bases and J by 3 bases, with 20 bases between.

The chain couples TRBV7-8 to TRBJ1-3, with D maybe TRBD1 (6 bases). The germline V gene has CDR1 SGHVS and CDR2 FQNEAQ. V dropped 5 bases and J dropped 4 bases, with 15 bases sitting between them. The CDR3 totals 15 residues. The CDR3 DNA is TGTGCCAGCAGCCCCCAGGGGATGCGGGGAAACACCATATATTTT. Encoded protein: CASSPQGMRGNTIYF.

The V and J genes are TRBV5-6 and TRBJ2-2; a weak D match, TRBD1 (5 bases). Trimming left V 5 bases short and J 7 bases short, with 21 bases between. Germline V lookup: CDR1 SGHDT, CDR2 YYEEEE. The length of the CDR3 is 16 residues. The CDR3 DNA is TGTGCCAGCAGTACTTTGGGGCCTGAGTGGAGCGGGGAGCTGTTTTTT. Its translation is CASSTLGPEWSGELFF.

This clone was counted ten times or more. CDR3 region: CSVEGATSYEQYF. Here the CDR3 DNA reads TGCAGCGTTGAAGGAGCAACCTCCTACGAGCAGTACTTC. The chain has TRBV29-1 and TRBJ2-7; D unclear. The CDR3 loop spans 13 amino acids. In germline, CDR1 is SQVTM, CDR2 ANQGSEA. V lost 1 base and J lost 0, with 7 bases in between.

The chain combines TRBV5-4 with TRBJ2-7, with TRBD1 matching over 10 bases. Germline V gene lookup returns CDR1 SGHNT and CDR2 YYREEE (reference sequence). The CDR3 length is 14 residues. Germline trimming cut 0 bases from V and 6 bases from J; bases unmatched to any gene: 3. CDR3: CASSLDGQGGEQYF. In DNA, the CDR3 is TGTGCCAGCAGCTTGGATGGACAGGGGGGCGAGCAGTACTTC.

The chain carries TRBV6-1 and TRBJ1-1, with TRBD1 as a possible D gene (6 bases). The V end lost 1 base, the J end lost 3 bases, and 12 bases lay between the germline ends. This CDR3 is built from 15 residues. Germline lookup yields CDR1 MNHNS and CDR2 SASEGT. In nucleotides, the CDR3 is TGTGCCAGCAGTGAAGGGGGGGGGCTGGACACTGAAGCTTTCTTT. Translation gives CASSEGGGLDTEAFF.

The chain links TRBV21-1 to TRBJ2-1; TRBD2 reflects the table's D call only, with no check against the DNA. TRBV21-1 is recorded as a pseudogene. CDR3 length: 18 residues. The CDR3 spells CASSTHGASGRAGDEQFF. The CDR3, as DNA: TGTGCCAGCTCCACCCACGGGGCTAGCGGGAGGGCCGGAGATGAGCAGTTCTTC.

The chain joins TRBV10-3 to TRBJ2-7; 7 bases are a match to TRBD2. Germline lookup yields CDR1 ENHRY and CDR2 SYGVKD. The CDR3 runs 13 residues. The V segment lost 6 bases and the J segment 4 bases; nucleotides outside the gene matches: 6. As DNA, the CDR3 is TGTGCCATCAGAGCGGGATCGGCTTACGAGCAGTACTTC. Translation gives CAIRAGSAYEQYF.

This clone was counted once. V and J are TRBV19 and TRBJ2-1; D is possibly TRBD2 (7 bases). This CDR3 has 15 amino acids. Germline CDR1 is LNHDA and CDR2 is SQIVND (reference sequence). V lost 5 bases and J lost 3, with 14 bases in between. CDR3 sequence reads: CASSLGGTNYNEQFF. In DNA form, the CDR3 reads TGTGCCAGTAGTCTCGGGGGGACAAACTACAATGAGCAGTTCTTC.

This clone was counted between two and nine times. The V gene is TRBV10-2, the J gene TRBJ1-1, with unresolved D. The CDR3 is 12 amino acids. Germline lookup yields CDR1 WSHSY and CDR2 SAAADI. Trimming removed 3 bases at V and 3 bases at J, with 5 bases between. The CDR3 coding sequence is TGCGCCAGCAGTGAACTAGACACTGAAGCTTTCTTT. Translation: CASSELDTEAFF.

Here the CDR3 reads CASSQKVDSNQPQHF. CDR3 nucleotides: TGTGCCAGCAGCCAAAAAGTAGATAGCAATCAGCCCCAGCATTTT. V usage is TRBV4-2 and J usage is TRBJ1-5; the D is unclear. The V gene lost 2 bases and the J gene lost 0 bases, with 8 bases spanning the gap. The germline V gene has CDR1 LGHNA and CDR2 YNFKEQ. This CDR3 has 15 amino acids.